This T cell receptor beta chain stems from a study of blood T cells in healthy people across ages. Points from the study as a whole: More naive CD4+ cells and higher diversity marked long-lived donors relative to aged donors. From one million sequenced T cells, diversity estimates were lower bounds.

Together with a sample-barcoded 5' primer, a J-beta primer mix was included in a second PCR lasting about 7 to 11 cycles. A single record per CDR3 protein comes from TCRdb applying MiXCR to the 5' RACE reads. The sample yields around 800,000 distinct CDR3 sequences, roughly 44% seen once. From germline, CDR1 is MNHEY and CDR2 SVGAGI. The CDR3 loop spans 13 amino acids. The donors, all healthy, were Caucasians living in Russia, aged 6 to 90. Comment on this clonotype: Antigen unknown.

This receptor was identified in a man between 60 and 70 years old in good health. The rearrangement joins TRBV6-5 to TRBJ2-7; tentatively, D is TRBD2 (7 bases). The end of the DNA aligns better with TRBJ2-5, so the J call may be wrong. Sequenced input: blood. The DNA of the CDR3 is TGTGCCAGCCAAGGGGGGGTCCCCGAGACCCAGTACTTC. Its protein product is CASQGGVPETQYF.